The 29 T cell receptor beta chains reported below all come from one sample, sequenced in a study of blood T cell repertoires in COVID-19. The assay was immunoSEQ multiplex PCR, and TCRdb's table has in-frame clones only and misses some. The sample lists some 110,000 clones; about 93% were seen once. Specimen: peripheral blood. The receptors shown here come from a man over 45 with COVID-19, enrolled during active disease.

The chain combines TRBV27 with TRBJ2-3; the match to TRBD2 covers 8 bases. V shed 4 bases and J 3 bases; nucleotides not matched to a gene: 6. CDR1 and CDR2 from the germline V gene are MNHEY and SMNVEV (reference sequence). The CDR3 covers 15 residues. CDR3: CASSSGGAATDTQYF. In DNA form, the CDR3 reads TGTGCCAGCAGTTCCGGGGGGGCGGCAACAGATACGCAGTATTTT.

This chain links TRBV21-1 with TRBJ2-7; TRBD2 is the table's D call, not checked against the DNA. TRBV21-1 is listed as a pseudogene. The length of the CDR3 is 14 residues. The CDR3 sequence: CASRKRGGAGEQYV. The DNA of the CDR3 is TGTGCCAGCAGGAAACGGGGGGGAGCGGGCGAGCAGTACGTC.

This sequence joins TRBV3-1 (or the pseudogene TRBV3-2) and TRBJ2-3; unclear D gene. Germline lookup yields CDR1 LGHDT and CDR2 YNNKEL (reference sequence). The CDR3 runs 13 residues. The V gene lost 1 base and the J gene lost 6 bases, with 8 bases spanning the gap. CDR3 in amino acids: CASSQGPSDTQYF. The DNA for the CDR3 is TGTGCCAGCAGCCAAGGGCCCTCTGATACGCAGTATTTT.

The CDR3 sequence is CAWSIGGWGTGELFF. The CDR3, as DNA: TGTGCCTGGAGTATAGGGGGTTGGGGCACCGGGGAGCTGTTTTTT. V usage is TRBV30 and J usage is TRBJ2-2, with D maybe TRBD1 (6 bases). The ends were cut back, 2 bases at V and 4 bases at J, with 14 bases in the middle. Germline loops: CDR1 GTSNPN, CDR2 SVGIG (reference sequence). The CDR3 has 15 amino acids.

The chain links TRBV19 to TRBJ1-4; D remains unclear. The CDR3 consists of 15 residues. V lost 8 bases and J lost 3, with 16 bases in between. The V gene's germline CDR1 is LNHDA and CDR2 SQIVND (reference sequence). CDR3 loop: CASGRAADPNEKLFF. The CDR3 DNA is TGTGCCAGTGGGAGGGCGGCAGATCCTAATGAAAAACTGTTTTTT. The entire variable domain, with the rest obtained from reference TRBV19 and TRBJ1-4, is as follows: DGGITQSPKYLFRKEGQNVTLSCEQNLNHDAMYWYRQDPGQGLRLIYYSQIVNDFQKGDIAEGYSVSREKKESFPLTVTSAQKNPTAFYLCASGRAADPNEKLFFGSGTQLSVL.

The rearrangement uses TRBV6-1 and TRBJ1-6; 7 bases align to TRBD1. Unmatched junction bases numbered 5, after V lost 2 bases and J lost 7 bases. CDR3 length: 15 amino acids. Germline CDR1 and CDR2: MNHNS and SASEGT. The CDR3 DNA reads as TGTGCCAGCAGTGAACGTCGACAGGGAAATTCACCCCTCCACTTT. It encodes CASSERRQGNSPLHF.

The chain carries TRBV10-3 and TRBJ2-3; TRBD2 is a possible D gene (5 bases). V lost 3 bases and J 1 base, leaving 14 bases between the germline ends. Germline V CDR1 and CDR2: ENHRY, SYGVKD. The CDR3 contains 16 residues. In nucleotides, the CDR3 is TGTGCCATCAGTGAAAGGACTCCGGGTGGCACAGATACGCAGTATTTT. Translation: CAISERTPGGTDTQYF.

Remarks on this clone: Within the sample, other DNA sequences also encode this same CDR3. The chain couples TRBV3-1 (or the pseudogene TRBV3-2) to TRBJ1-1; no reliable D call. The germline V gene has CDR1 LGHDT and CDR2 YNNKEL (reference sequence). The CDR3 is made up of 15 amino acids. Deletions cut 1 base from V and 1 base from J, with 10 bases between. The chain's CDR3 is CASSQGRGQNTEAFF. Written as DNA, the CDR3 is TGTGCCAGCAGCCAAGGAAGAGGGCAGAACACTGAAGCTTTCTTT.

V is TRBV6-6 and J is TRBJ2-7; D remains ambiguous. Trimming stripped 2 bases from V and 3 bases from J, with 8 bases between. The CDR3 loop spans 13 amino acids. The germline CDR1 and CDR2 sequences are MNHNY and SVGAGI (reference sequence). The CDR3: CASSYGSRYEQYV. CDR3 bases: TGTGCCAGCAGTTACGGCTCCCGCTACGAGCAGTACGTC.

The CDR3 loop is CASSLVNGYSYEQYF. The CDR3 DNA reads TGTGCCAGCAGCTTAGTGAACGGGTACTCCTACGAGCAGTACTTC. The chain uses TRBV7-2 and TRBJ2-7; the D is unclear. CDR1 and CDR2 (germline): SGHTA, FQGNSA. The V and J ends lost 1 base and 0 bases respectively, with 10 bases between them. The CDR3 is 15 residues long.

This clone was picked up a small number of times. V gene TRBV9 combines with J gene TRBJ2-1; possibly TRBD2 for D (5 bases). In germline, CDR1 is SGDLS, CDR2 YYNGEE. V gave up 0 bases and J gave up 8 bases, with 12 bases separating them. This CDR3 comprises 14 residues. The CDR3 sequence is CASSVEVEGDEQFF. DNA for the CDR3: TGTGCCAGCAGCGTAGAGGTAGAGGGCGATGAGCAGTTCTTC.

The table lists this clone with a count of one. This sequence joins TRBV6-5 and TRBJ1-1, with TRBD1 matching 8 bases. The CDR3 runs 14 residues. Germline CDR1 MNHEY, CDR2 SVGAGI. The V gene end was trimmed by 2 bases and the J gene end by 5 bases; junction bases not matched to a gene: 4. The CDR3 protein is CASSYKDRATEAFF. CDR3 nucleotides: TGTGCCAGCAGTTACAAGGACAGGGCAACTGAAGCTTTCTTT.

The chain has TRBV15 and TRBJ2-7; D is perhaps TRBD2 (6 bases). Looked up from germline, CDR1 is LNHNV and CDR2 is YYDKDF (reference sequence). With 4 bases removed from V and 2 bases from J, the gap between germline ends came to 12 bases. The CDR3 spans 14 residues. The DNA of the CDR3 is TGTGCCACCAGCATCGGGCGGGACGCCTACGAGCAGTACTTC. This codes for CATSIGRDAYEQYF. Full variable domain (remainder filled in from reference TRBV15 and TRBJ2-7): DAMVIQNPRYQVTQFGKPVTLSCSQTLNHNVMYWYQQKSSQAPKLLFHYYDKDFNNEADTPDNFQSRRPNTSFCFLDIRSPGLGDTAMYLCATSIGRDAYEQYFGPGTRLTVT.

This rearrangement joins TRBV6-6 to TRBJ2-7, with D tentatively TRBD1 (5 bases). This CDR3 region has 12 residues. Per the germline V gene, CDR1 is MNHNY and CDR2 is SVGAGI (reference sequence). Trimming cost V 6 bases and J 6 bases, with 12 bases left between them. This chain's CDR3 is CASSLRGGEQYV. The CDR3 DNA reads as TGTGCCAGCAGCTTAAGGGGTGGCGAGCAGTACGTC.

The CDR3 protein is CASSSLAGGPGELFF. The CDR3 DNA reads TGTGCCAGCAGTTCACTAGCGGGAGGGCCCGGGGAGCTGTTTTTT. The chain links TRBV6-5 to TRBJ2-2; 13 bases map to TRBD2. The CDR3 loop spans 15 amino acids. CDR1 and CDR2 from the germline V gene are MNHEY and SVGAGI. V trimming: 4 bases; J trimming: 6 bases; junction bases outside the gene matches: 2.

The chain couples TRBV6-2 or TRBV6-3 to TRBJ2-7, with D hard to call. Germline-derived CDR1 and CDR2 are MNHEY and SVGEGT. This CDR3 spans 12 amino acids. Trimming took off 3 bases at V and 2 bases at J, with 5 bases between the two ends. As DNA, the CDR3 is TGTGCCAGCAGTTATCCTCCCTACGAGCAGTACTTC. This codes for CASSYPPYEQYF.

The CDR3 here is CAWSLGVNTEAFF. Written as DNA, the CDR3 is TGTGCCTGGAGTCTCGGAGTGAACACTGAAGCTTTCTTT. The chain recombines TRBV30 with TRBJ1-1; no clear D. The CDR3 totals 13 residues. Germline-derived CDR1 and CDR2 are GTSNPN and SVGIG (reference sequence). The V gene lost 2 bases and the J gene lost 0 bases, with 7 bases spanning the gap.

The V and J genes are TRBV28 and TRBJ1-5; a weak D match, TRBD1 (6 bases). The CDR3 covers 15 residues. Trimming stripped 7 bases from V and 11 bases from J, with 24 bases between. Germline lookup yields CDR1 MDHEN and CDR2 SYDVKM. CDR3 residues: CASNTQNRVSPSQHF. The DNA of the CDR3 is TGTGCCAGCAACACGCAGAACAGGGTATCTCCGTCCCAGCATTTT.

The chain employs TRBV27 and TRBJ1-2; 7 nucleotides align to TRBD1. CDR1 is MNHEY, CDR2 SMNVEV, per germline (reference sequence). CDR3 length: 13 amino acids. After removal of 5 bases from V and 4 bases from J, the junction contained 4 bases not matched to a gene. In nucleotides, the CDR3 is TGTGCCAGCAGTCGACAGGGTTCCTATGGCTACACCTTC. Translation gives CASSRQGSYGYTF.

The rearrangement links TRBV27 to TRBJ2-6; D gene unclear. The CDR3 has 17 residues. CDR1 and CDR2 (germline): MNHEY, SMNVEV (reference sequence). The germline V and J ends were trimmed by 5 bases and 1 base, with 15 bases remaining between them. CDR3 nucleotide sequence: TGTGCCAGCAGTCCCACCGCGTACGGTTCTGGGGCCAACGTCCTGACTTTC. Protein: CASSPTAYGSGANVLTF.

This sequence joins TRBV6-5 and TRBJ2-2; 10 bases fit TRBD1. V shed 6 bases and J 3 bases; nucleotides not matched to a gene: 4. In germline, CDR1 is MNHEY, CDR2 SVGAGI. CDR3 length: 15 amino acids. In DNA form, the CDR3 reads TGTGCCAGCAGCACCGGGACAGGGGACACCGGGGAGCTGTTTTTT. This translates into CASSTGTGDTGELFF.

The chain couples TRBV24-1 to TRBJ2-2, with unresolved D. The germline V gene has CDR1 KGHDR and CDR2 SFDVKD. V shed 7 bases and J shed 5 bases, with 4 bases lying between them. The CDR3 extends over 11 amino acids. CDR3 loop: CATSQTGELFF. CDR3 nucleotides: TGTGCCACCAGCCAAACCGGGGAGCTGTTTTTT.

CDR3 in DNA: TGTGCCAGCAGCGTCGGGGGTGGAGGCACTGAAGCTTTCTTT. The encoded protein is CASSVGGGGTEAFF. The V gene is TRBV9, the J gene TRBJ1-1, with D perhaps TRBD1 (5 bases). Germline assignment: CDR1 SGDLS and CDR2 YYNGEE. V was pared by 2 bases and J by 4 bases, with 12 bases between. The CDR3 is 14 residues long.

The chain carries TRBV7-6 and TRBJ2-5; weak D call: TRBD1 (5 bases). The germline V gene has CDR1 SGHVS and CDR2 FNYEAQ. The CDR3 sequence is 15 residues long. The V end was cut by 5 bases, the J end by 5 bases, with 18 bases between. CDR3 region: CASSLGAVGGETQYF. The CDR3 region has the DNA TGTGCCAGCAGCCTTGGGGCCGTGGGCGGCGAGACCCAGTACTTC.

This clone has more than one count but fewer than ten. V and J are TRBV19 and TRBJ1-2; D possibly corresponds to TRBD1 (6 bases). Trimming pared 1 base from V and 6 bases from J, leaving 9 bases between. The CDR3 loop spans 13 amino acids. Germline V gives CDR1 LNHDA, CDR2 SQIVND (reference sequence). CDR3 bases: TGTGCCAGTAGTATAGTTTCAGGGGATGGCTACACCTTC. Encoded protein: CASSIVSGDGYTF. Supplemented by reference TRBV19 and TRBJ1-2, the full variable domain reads DGGITQSPKYLFRKEGQNVTLSCEQNLNHDAMYWYRQDPGQGLRLIYYSQIVNDFQKGDIAEGYSVSREKKESFPLTVTSAQKNPTAFYLCASSIVSGDGYTFGSGTRLTVV.

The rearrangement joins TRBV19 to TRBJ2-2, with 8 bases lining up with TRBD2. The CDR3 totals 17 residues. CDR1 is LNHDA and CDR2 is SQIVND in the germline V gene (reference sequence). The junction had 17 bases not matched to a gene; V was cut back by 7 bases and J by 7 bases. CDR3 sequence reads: CASIPGGDFPRGGELFF. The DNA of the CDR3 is TGTGCCAGTATCCCGGGGGGGGACTTCCCTCGAGGCGGGGAGCTGTTTTTT.

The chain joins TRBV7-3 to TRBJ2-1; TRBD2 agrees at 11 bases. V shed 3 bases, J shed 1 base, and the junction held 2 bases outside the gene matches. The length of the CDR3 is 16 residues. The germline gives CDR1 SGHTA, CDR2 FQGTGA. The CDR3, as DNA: TGTGCCAGCAGCTTGACTAGCGGGGCTTCCTACAATGAGCAGTTCTTC. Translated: CASSLTSGASYNEQFF. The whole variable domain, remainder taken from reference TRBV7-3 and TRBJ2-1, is GAGVSQTPSNKVTEKGKYVELRCDPISGHTALYWYRQSLGQGPEFLIYFQGTGAADDSGLPNDRFFAVRPEGSVSTLKIQRTERGDSAVYLCASSLTSGASYNEQFFGPGTRLTVL.

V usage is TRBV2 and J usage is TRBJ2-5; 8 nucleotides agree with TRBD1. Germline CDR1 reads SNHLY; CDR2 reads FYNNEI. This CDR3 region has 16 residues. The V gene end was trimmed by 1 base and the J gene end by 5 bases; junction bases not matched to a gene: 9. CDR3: CASSEGPRGLGETQYF. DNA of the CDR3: TGTGCCAGCAGTGAAGGTCCCAGGGGGCTGGGGGAGACCCAGTACTTC. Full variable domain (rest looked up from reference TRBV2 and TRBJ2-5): EPEVTQTPSHQVTQMGQEVILRCVPISNHLYFYWYRQILGQKVEFLVSFYNNEISEKSEIFDDQFSVERPDGSNFTLKIRSTKLEDSAMYFCASSEGPRGLGETQYFGPGTRLLVL.

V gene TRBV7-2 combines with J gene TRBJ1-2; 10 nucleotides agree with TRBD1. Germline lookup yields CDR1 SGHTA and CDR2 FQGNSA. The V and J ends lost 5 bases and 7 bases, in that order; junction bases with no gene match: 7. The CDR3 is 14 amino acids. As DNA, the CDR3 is TGTGCCAGCAGCGCCGGGACAGGGGAGGCTGGCTACACCTTC. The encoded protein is CASSAGTGEAGYTF. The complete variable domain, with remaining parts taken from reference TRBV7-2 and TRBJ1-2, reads GAGVSQSPSNKVTEKGKDVELRCDPISGHTALYWYRQSLGQGLEFLIYFQGNSAPDKSGLPSDRFSAERTGGSVSTLTIQRTQQEDSAVYLCASSAGTGEAGYTFGSGTRLTVV.